Here is one TCR beta chain with its context. This record comes from a study of CD8 T cells in Susac syndrome. CD8+ and CD4+ T cells from blood underwent TCR beta sequencing. Healthy donors acted as controls, with matching for age and sex. The TEMRA cells underwent FACS enrichment, while the CD8+ and CD4+ T cells underwent negative isolation. When the RNA was reverse transcribed, random hexamers were used with an input of about 0.5 to 1 ug. TCR beta CDR3 was amplified by immunoSEQ covering 54 Vbeta and 13 Jbeta. TCRdb redid the calling of the immunoSEQ multiplex PCR reads with MiXCR, one entry per CDR3 protein. The data show 150,000 to 200,000 distinct CDR3 sequences, about 93% seen once. CDR1 MGHDK and CDR2 SYGVNS come from the germline V gene. CDR3 length: 15 residues. V lost 7 bases and J 5 bases, leaving 20 bases between the germline ends.

The sequencing sample was made of CD4+ T cells from PBMCs. The clonotype was recovered from a human donor in good health. The chain combines TRBV25-1 with TRBJ2-5; D is possibly TRBD1 (5 bases). CDR3 sequence reads: CASTLVGAGMETQYF. The CDR3 nucleotides are TGTGCCAGCACCCTCGTCGGAGCAGGGATGGAGACCCAGTACTTC.